Below are 29 T cell receptor beta chains sequenced from a single sample in a study of cytomegalovirus exposure and HLA in healthy donors. Produced via immunoSEQ multiplex PCR; TCRdb's table is partial and in-frame only. The table lists under 200,000 clones, roughly 90% of them singletons, with 2% to 2.5% in the top ten. Source material: PBMCs. These receptors all come from a woman under 30 in good health and CMV-seronegative.

This rearrangement joins TRBV10-3 to TRBJ2-7; a weak D match, TRBD2 (5 bases). This CDR3 spans 15 amino acids. From germline, CDR1 is ENHRY and CDR2 SYGVKD. V shed 0 bases and J shed 2 bases, with 11 bases lying between them. The CDR3 loop is CAISESLEGTYEQYF. For the CDR3, the DNA is TGTGCCATCAGTGAGTCGTTAGAGGGTACCTACGAGCAGTACTTC.

This chain connects TRBV7-3 to TRBJ2-1; 7 bases are shared with TRBD2. CDR1 is SGHTA and CDR2 is FQGTGA in the germline V gene. The CDR3 is 14 residues long. V lost 4 bases to trimming and J lost 7 bases; unmatched junction nucleotides: 7. The CDR3 nucleotides are TGTGCCAGCAGCTCTAGCGGAGCTGGAAATGAGCAGTTCTTC. Residues: CASSSSGAGNEQFF.

V gene TRBV27 combines with J gene TRBJ2-1, with 14 bases fitting TRBD2. Germline CDR1 and CDR2: MNHEY and SMNVEV (reference sequence). The CDR3 is 19 amino acids. The ends lost 2 bases at V and 4 bases at J; junction bases unmatched: 10. The CDR3: CASSLLPGLAGVTYNEQFF. The CDR3 nucleotides are TGTGCCAGCAGTTTACTCCCGGGACTAGCGGGAGTAACTTACAATGAGCAGTTCTTC.

V is TRBV5-4 and J is TRBJ1-2, with 8 bases identical to TRBD1. The CDR3 loop spans 15 amino acids. Trimming cost V 2 bases and J 2 bases; bases outside gene matches: 5. Germline loops: CDR1 SGHNT, CDR2 YYREEE (reference sequence). This CDR3 is CASSLPGQVNYGYTF. DNA of the CDR3: TGTGCCAGCAGCTTACCGGGACAGGTCAACTATGGCTACACCTTC.

The chain uses TRBV5-1 and TRBJ2-3, with a tentative D call TRBD2 (6 bases). The CDR3 consists of 15 residues. The ends were cut back, 0 bases at V and 5 bases at J, with 13 bases in the middle. The germline V gene has CDR1 SGHRS and CDR2 YFSETQ. The CDR3 loop reads CASSLAEGWGDTQYF. The CDR3 DNA sequence: TGCGCCAGCAGCTTGGCGGAGGGGTGGGGAGATACGCAGTATTTT.

This chain uses TRBV9 with TRBJ2-3; 9 bases are shared with TRBD2. Germline CDR1 SGDLS, CDR2 YYNGEE. Trimming took 1 base from V and 7 from J; bases not matched to a gene: 10. The CDR3 sequence is 16 residues long. The DNA of the CDR3 is TGTGCCAGCAGCGTATATAGCGGGAGAAATGTAAATACGCAGTATTTT. This gives the protein CASSVYSGRNVNTQYF.

This clone was seen once. The gene calls are TRBV7-9 and TRBJ1-2, with 9 nucleotides matching TRBD1. With 5 bases clipped from V and 6 bases from J, the junction kept 7 bases outside the gene matches. This CDR3 has 14 amino acids. The germline CDR1 and CDR2 sequences are SEHNR and FQNEAQ (reference sequence). CDR3 sequence reads: CASSLGQGKNGYTF. In DNA, the CDR3 is TGTGCCAGCAGCCTAGGACAGGGGAAGAATGGCTACACCTTC.

The chain carries TRBV27 and TRBJ2-2; D unclear. Per germline, CDR1 MNHEY and CDR2 SMNVEV (reference sequence). The CDR3 consists of 13 residues. V lost 7 bases and J 7 bases, leaving 13 bases between the germline ends. Here the CDR3 DNA reads TGTGCCAGCACCCCCCAAATTCACGGGGAGCTGTTTTTT. Translating gives CASTPQIHGELFF.

The chain links TRBV20-1 to TRBJ2-7; 7 positions agree with TRBD1. V lost 6 bases, J lost 4 bases, and 0 bases stayed unmatched. This CDR3 contains 10 residues. CDR1 and CDR2 from the germline V gene are DFQATT and SNEGSKA (reference sequence). CDR3 sequence reads: CSAGQYEQYF. The CDR3 region has the DNA TGCAGTGCGGGACAGTACGAGCAGTACTTC.

The chain couples TRBV19 to TRBJ1-2; no clear D gene. V lost 5 bases, J lost 0 bases, and 13 bases lay in between. There are 15 residues in the CDR3. Germline values: CDR1 LNHDA, CDR2 SQIVND (reference sequence). CDR3 bases: TGTGCCAGTAGTCCTATCCAGGATCCTAACTATGGCTACACCTTC. Residues: CASSPIQDPNYGYTF.

The rearrangement joins TRBV12-5 to TRBJ2-1, with D possibly matching TRBD1 (6 bases). V was pared by 3 bases and J by 5 bases, with 20 bases between. The CDR3 contains 17 residues. Germline CDR1 is LGHNT and CDR2 is FRNRAP. This CDR3 reads CASGLWGWGTPDNEQFF. In DNA, the CDR3 is TGTGCTAGTGGTTTATGGGGGTGGGGGACACCCGACAATGAGCAGTTCTTC.

This sequence joins TRBV9 and TRBJ2-5; D possibly corresponds to TRBD1 (6 bases). The germline V gene has CDR1 SGDLS and CDR2 YYNGEE. V dropped 0 bases and J dropped 4 bases, with 10 bases sitting between them. The CDR3 extends over 14 amino acids. The CDR3 sequence: CASSVVGRGETQYF. CDR3 nucleotides: TGTGCCAGCAGCGTAGTTGGCAGGGGAGAGACCCAGTACTTC.

The chain has TRBV4-3 and TRBJ2-2, with 15 bases identical to TRBD2. The germline V gene encodes CDR1 LGHNA and CDR2 YSLEER. J lost 15 bases, V lost 0 bases, and 11 bases had no gene match. This CDR3 has 17 residues. The CDR3 protein is CASSQEPPGLAGGRVFF. In nucleotides, the CDR3 is TGCGCCAGCAGCCAAGAGCCCCCCGGACTAGCGGGAGGGAGGGTGTTTTTT.

The chain carries TRBV6-5 and TRBJ2-7, with 7 bases matching TRBD2. CDR1 and CDR2 (germline): MNHEY, SVGAGI. CDR3 length equals 15 residues. V was pared by 2 bases and J by 2 bases, with 6 bases of the junction left unmatched. The CDR3 DNA sequence: TGTGCCAGCAGTTACGGGGCGGGAGCAACCTACGAGCAGTACTTC. Translated: CASSYGAGATYEQYF.

V is TRBV14 and J is TRBJ2-7, with TRBD1 identical over 9 bases. The length of the CDR3 is 15 residues. Germline V gene sequence: CDR1 SGHDN, CDR2 FVKESK. V gave up 4 bases and J gave up 1 base; unmatched junction bases: 5. In nucleotides, the CDR3 is TGTGCCAGCAGCCTCGACAGGGGGTTTTCCTACGAGCAGTACTTC. Translated, it gives CASSLDRGFSYEQYF.

The J gene is TRBJ2-5, the V gene TRBV4-1, with 13 nucleotides matching TRBD2. Germline V gives CDR1 MGHRA, CDR2 YSYEKL. V trimming: 0 bases; J trimming: 2 bases; junction bases outside the gene matches: 6. The CDR3 loop spans 18 amino acids. The CDR3 spells CASSQELGTSGEQETQYF. CDR3 in DNA: TGCGCCAGCAGCCAAGAGTTGGGGACTAGCGGGGAACAAGAGACCCAGTACTTC.

The rearrangement links TRBV19 to TRBJ1-2; D is undetermined. Germline CDR1 is LNHDA and CDR2 is SQIVND (reference sequence). This CDR3 contains 12 residues. V was clipped by 3 bases and J by 3 bases, with 5 bases between them. CDR3 loop: CASSIPYYGYTF. The CDR3 DNA reads TGTGCCAGTAGTATTCCGTACTATGGCTACACCTTC.

V usage is TRBV4-1 and J usage is TRBJ2-1; TRBD2 matches 10 bases. The germline V gene encodes CDR1 MGHRA and CDR2 YSYEKL. Trimming removed 4 bases from V and 5 bases from J; junction bases left unmatched: 11. The CDR3 consists of 17 residues. The CDR3 coding sequence is TGCGCCAGCAGCCGACCTAGCGGGGGAATCCCTGACAATGAGCAGTTCTTC. It yields the protein CASSRPSGGIPDNEQFF.

This rearrangement joins TRBV19 to TRBJ2-3; D is perhaps TRBD2 (6 bases). This CDR3 contains 15 residues. V lost 6 bases and J 6 bases, leaving 19 bases between the germline ends. The V gene's germline CDR1 is LNHDA and CDR2 SQIVND (reference sequence). As DNA, the CDR3 is TGTGCCAGTAGCATAAGGGACGGAGGGGTGGATACGCAGTATTTT. Translation: CASSIRDGGVDTQYF. The full variable domain, rest sourced from reference TRBV19 and TRBJ2-3, is DGGITQSPKYLFRKEGQNVTLSCEQNLNHDAMYWYRQDPGQGLRLIYYSQIVNDFQKGDIAEGYSVSREKKESFPLTVTSAQKNPTAFYLCASSIRDGGVDTQYFGPGTRLTVL.

The V gene is TRBV15, the J gene TRBJ2-6; the match to TRBD1 covers 10 bases. The CDR3 length is 18 residues. The V and J ends lost 5 bases and 0 bases, in that order; junction bases with no gene match: 7. CDR1 is LNHNV and CDR2 is YYDKDF in the germline V gene (reference sequence). The CDR3 sequence is CATSPRDRGFSGANVLTF. CDR3 sequence (DNA): TGTGCCACCAGCCCCCGGGACAGGGGTTTCTCTGGGGCCAACGTCCTGACTTTC.

This chain connects TRBV5-6 to TRBJ1-3; 7 nucleotides align to TRBD1. The ends lost 0 bases at V and 2 bases at J; junction bases unmatched: 5. This CDR3 comprises 16 residues. Per germline, CDR1 SGHDT and CDR2 YYEEEE. The CDR3 nucleotides are TGTGCCAGCAGCTTGGGCACAGGGGATACTGGAAACACCATATATTTT. Translating gives CASSLGTGDTGNTIYF.

This chain uses TRBV4-3 with TRBJ1-3, with a possible D match to TRBD1 (5 bases). V shed 0 bases and J shed 4 bases, with 10 bases lying between them. The germline V gene has CDR1 LGHNA and CDR2 YSLEER. The CDR3 is 15 amino acids. The CDR3 is CASSQDRTYGNTIYF. The CDR3 nucleotides are TGCGCCAGCAGCCAAGATAGGACATACGGAAACACCATATATTTT.

Only a few counts were recorded for this clone. The chain combines TRBV4-1 with TRBJ1-4; 7 bases align to TRBD1. The CDR3 has 13 residues. Germline CDR1 is MGHRA and CDR2 is YSYEKL. The trim removed 1 base at V and 8 bases at J, leaving 1 base unmatched. The CDR3 DNA follows: TGCGCCAGCAGCCAAGCGGACAGGGAAAAACTGTTTTTT. This codes for CASSQADREKLFF.

The chain is built from TRBV6-1 and TRBJ2-5, with D maybe TRBD2 (5 bases). Trimming removed 6 bases at V and 5 bases at J, with 13 bases between. Germline CDR1 is MNHNS and CDR2 is SASEGT. The CDR3 loop spans 13 amino acids. The CDR3 protein is CASRFRGRETQYF. CDR3 bases: TGTGCCAGCAGGTTCCGGGGTAGGGAGACCCAGTACTTC.

This sequence joins TRBV27 and TRBJ2-5; D is possibly TRBD2 (5 bases). This CDR3 has 15 amino acids. V gave up 5 bases and J gave up 1 base, with 14 bases separating them. CDR1 MNHEY and CDR2 SMNVEV come from the germline V gene (reference sequence). The CDR3 region is CASSESFGVQETQYF. The CDR3 region has the DNA TGTGCCAGCAGTGAATCGTTCGGGGTCCAAGAGACCCAGTACTTC.

The chain couples TRBV4-1 to TRBJ2-7; TRBD1 aligns across 7 bases. Trimming removed 1 base from V and 4 bases from J; junction bases left unmatched: 7. The CDR3 totals 15 residues. Germline V gives CDR1 MGHRA, CDR2 YSYEKL. Written as DNA, the CDR3 is TGCGCCAGCAGCCAAGTAATGACAGGGCCATACGAGCAGTACTTC. Amino acids: CASSQVMTGPYEQYF.

V and J are TRBV6-5 and TRBJ1-5, with 8 positions matching TRBD1. V lost 1 base to trimming and J lost 7 bases; unmatched junction nucleotides: 9. Germline V gene sequence: CDR1 MNHEY, CDR2 SVGAGI. The CDR3 extends over 16 amino acids. CDR3 sequence (DNA): TGTGCCAGCAGTTACTACCGGGACAGGAAACTCCAGCCCCAGCATTTT. This gives the protein CASSYYRDRKLQPQHF.

The chain recombines TRBV11-3 with TRBJ2-7; TRBD2 matches 13 bases. This CDR3 is 17 amino acids long. Germline-derived CDR1 and CDR2 are SGHNT and YENEEA. V was pared by 5 bases and J by 5 bases, with 12 bases of the junction left unmatched. CDR3 nucleotides: TGTGCCAGCAGCCGCGGCGGAACTAGCGGGAGGGCCGACGAGCAGTACTTC. It encodes CASSRGGTSGRADEQYF.

The chain couples TRBV29-1 to TRBJ1-4, with TRBD1 identical over 7 bases. The CDR3 runs to 11 residues. V gave up 7 bases and J gave up 8 bases; unmatched junction bases: 4. From germline, CDR1 is SQVTM and CDR2 ANQGSEA. The CDR3 is CSATGDEKLFF. DNA for the CDR3: TGCAGCGCAACAGGGGACGAAAAACTGTTTTTT. The full variable domain, completed using reference TRBV29-1 and TRBJ1-4, is SAVISQKPSRDICQRGTSLTIQCQVDSQVTMMFWYRQQPGQSLTLIATANQGSEATYESGFVIDKFPISRPNLTFSTLTVSNMSPEDSSIYLCSATGDEKLFFGSGTQLSVL.